This T cell receptor beta chain was documented in a study of T cell clonotyping in hematopoietic cell transplantation. Study-level background: Cytoreduction preceded collection of pretransplant recipient samples. Overall study findings and caveats: After transplant, recipient diversity fell while pathologically expanded clonotypes grew through day 180. Graft donor and pretransplant recipient Inverse Simpson Index values predicted broader posttransplant TCR diversity.

The CDR3 has 13 residues. Germline V gene sequence: CDR1 SQVTM, CDR2 ANQGSEA. V shed 7 bases and J 5 bases; nucleotides not matched to a gene: 5. Described time point: recipient sample about 28 days before transplant, after cytoreduction. Recipients were bled about 28 days pretransplant and at posttransplant days 30, 100, 180. About this clone itself: Its target is not known.

Sequencing used immunoSEQ multiplex PCR; TCRdb keeps in-frame clones, though not all of them. The sample shows approximately 26,000 clones, approximately 80% of them seen only once. This rearrangement joins TRBV29-1 to TRBJ1-2, with TRBD1 matching 12 bases. The TCR sequence derives from a woman between 55 and 75 years old with acute myeloid leukemia. Some clones in this sample may be carry-over from other donors' samples. The sequenced sample was peripheral blood mononuclear cells, obtained before stem cell transplant. CDR3 DNA sequence: TGCAGCGCAGCGGGACAGGGGGCGTATGGCTACACCTTC. It translates to CSAAGQGAYGYTF.